This passage covers 13 T cell receptor beta chains from one sample sequenced in a study of beta chain features in type 1 diabetes (dated 2018 in TCRdb). The method behind the library was the immunoSEQ multiplex PCR assay. The High Capacity cDNA Reverse Transcription Kit was used to reverse transcribe all of the isolated RNA, meaning that expressed TCRB transcripts were what got sequenced. The table comes from immuneACCESS by way of TCRdb, which keeps in-frame sequences with V and J called. Part of the clones is missing from these tables; in studies checked, under half for an unresolved V gene and the rest for unknown reasons. The sample table records approximately 380,000 clones; over 13% of these occur just once. The top ten clones comprise roughly 0.019% of the sample. Specimen: naive CD4+ T cells from blood. The cell subset or site label, as the study defines it: true naive CD4+ T cells. The receptors shown here come from a woman aged 18-35 years in good health.

The rearrangement joins TRBV28 to TRBJ2-7, with D maybe TRBD2 (5 bases). Germline lookup yields CDR1 MDHEN and CDR2 SYDVKM. The CDR3 runs to 15 residues. Trimming shortened V by 4 bases and J by 2 bases, and 15 bases separated the two germline ends. Here the CDR3 DNA reads TGTGCCAGCAGTTCCCCTAGCCCTAAACCCTACGAGCAGTACTTC. Its translation: CASSSPSPKPYEQYF.

V gene TRBV2 combines with J gene TRBJ2-6; 7 bases agree with TRBD2. The V gene end was trimmed by 6 bases and the J gene end by 0 bases; junction bases not matched to a gene: 5. CDR3 length equals 16 residues. The germline V gene encodes CDR1 SNHLY and CDR2 FYNNEI. In DNA form, the CDR3 reads TGTGCCAGCAGAATGGGCGGGAGCTCTGGGGCCAACGTCCTGACTTTC. Its translation: CASRMGGSSGANVLTF.

This clone was detected only a few times. The chain is built from TRBV29-1 and TRBJ2-7, with D possibly matching TRBD1 (5 bases). Trimming pared 4 bases from V and 2 bases from J, leaving 12 bases between. The V gene's germline CDR1 is SQVTM and CDR2 ANQGSEA. The CDR3 has 13 residues. CDR3 protein: CSVVGRVTYEQYF. The CDR3 DNA reads as TGCAGCGTTGTCGGCAGGGTCACCTACGAGCAGTACTTC.

This clone occurred a few times. The chain recombines TRBV27 with TRBJ2-1; 12 nucleotides match TRBD2. Trimming cost V 4 bases and J 6 bases; bases outside gene matches: 10. Germline CDR1 MNHEY, CDR2 SMNVEV (reference sequence). The CDR3 is made up of 17 amino acids. The CDR3 sequence: CASSSQTSGSILNEQFF. CDR3 bases: TGTGCCAGCAGTTCCCAGACTAGCGGGAGTATACTCAATGAGCAGTTCTTC.

V gene TRBV6-4 combines with J gene TRBJ1-1; D is possibly TRBD1 (5 bases). Looked up from germline, CDR1 is MRHNA and CDR2 is SNTAGT. CDR3 length: 13 amino acids. Trimming cost V 3 bases and J 2 bases, with 7 bases left between them. The CDR3 nucleotides are TGTGCCAGCAGTGAAAGGACAAACACTGAAGCTTTCTTT. It yields the protein CASSERTNTEAFF.

This clone was seen more than once but under ten times. The chain uses TRBV5-1 and TRBJ2-7; D gene ambiguous. From germline, CDR1 is SGHRS and CDR2 YFSETQ. This CDR3 region has 15 residues. Trimming removed 0 bases from V and 2 bases from J, with 12 bases in between. The CDR3 DNA reads as TGCGCCAGCAGCTTGGACAATTTGGGCCCCTACGAGCAGTACTTC. Protein product: CASSLDNLGPYEQYF.

The chain is built from TRBV6-5 and TRBJ1-2; D is possibly TRBD1 (5 bases). Trimming took off 2 bases at V and 7 bases at J, with 14 bases between the two ends. Germline values: CDR1 MNHEY, CDR2 SVGAGI. This CDR3 region has 14 residues. The CDR3 loop is CASSYGPGDGGYTF. The CDR3 DNA is TGTGCCAGCAGTTACGGGCCGGGGGATGGTGGCTACACCTTC.

The chain is built from TRBV19 and TRBJ2-7, with D perhaps TRBD2 (5 bases). V dropped 4 bases and J dropped 4 bases, with 20 bases sitting between them. Germline V CDR1 and CDR2: LNHDA, SQIVND (reference sequence). The CDR3 is 16 amino acids. DNA for the CDR3: TGTGCCAGTAGTACCCCCCAGGTGACGGGAAATTACGAGCAGTACTTC. This codes for CASSTPQVTGNYEQYF.

The V and J genes are TRBV5-4 and TRBJ2-1; 9 bases align to TRBD2. The V segment lost 1 base and the J segment 0 bases; nucleotides outside the gene matches: 2. The CDR3 loop spans 16 amino acids. Germline lookup yields CDR1 SGHNT and CDR2 YYREEE (reference sequence). As DNA, the CDR3 is TGTGCCAGCAGCTTGAATAGCGGGAGCTCCTACAATGAGCAGTTCTTC. Its protein is CASSLNSGSSYNEQFF.

This clone was observed a handful of times. The J gene is TRBJ1-1, the V gene TRBV7-9, with D possibly being TRBD1 (6 bases). Between the trimmed V and J ends, which lost 1 base and 2 bases, there was a span of 11 bases. CDR3 length: 15 residues. CDR1 is SEHNR and CDR2 is FQNEAQ in the germline V gene (reference sequence). CDR3 nucleotides: TGTGCCAGCAGCTTAGTACAGGGACGAAACACTGAAGCTTTCTTT. It yields the protein CASSLVQGRNTEAFF.

This clone was counted between two and nine times. The V gene is TRBV20-1, the J gene TRBJ2-5; the D is unclear. Trimming removed 3 bases from V and 4 bases from J, with 6 bases in between. The germline gives CDR1 DFQATT, CDR2 SNEGSKA (reference sequence). CDR3 length: 11 amino acids. The CDR3, as DNA: TGCAGTGCTAGGTTAATAGAGACCCAGTACTTC. It translates to CSARLIETQYF.

This clone has a handful of counts. The DNA of the CDR3 is TGTGCCAGCAGCTCCCCCGCCAGGGCCACCGAAAAACTGTTTTTT. Translated, it gives CASSSPARATEKLFF. This chain connects TRBV28 to TRBJ1-4, with a weak D call TRBD1 (5 bases). Trimming removed 6 bases at V and 8 bases at J, with 19 bases between. This CDR3 spans 15 amino acids. Germline CDR1 is MDHEN and CDR2 is SYDVKM.

This clone was picked up a small number of times. The chain couples TRBV30 to TRBJ2-3; TRBD1 agrees at 7 bases. Losses at the gene ends were 4 bases for V and 1 base for J; bases not matched to a gene: 5. The CDR3 has 14 amino acids. Germline-derived CDR1 and CDR2 are GTSNPN and SVGIG (reference sequence). CDR3 in DNA: TGTGCCTGGATAAGGACAGGCGGCACAGATACGCAGTATTTT. Translating gives CAWIRTGGTDTQYF.